Following are 26 T cell receptor beta chains from one sample sequenced in a study of blood T cell repertoires in COVID-19. Assay: immunoSEQ multiplex PCR; the TCRdb copy retains only in-frame clones and omits some. The sample shows approximately 270,000 clones, approximately 85% of them seen only once. The specimen was PBMCs or T cells enriched from blood (not recorded which). These receptors came from a woman younger than 45 who had recovered from COVID-19.

The chain has TRBV6-5 and TRBJ2-7; D might be TRBD1 (5 bases). V lost 4 bases, J lost 2 bases, and 15 bases lay in between. In germline, CDR1 is MNHEY, CDR2 SVGAGI. There are 15 residues in the CDR3. CDR3 in amino acids: CASSFAVGATYEQYF. The CDR3 DNA follows: TGTGCCAGCAGTTTTGCCGTTGGGGCTACCTACGAGCAGTACTTC.

V usage is TRBV6-5 and J usage is TRBJ1-1; D call uncertain. CDR1 MNHEY and CDR2 SVGAGI come from the germline V gene. The V gene lost 5 bases and the J gene lost 1 base, with 8 bases spanning the gap. CDR3 size: 13 residues. The CDR3 nucleotides read TGTGCCAGCAGTCGAACAGCGAACACTGAAGCTTTCTTT. Translation: CASSRTANTEAFF.

The chain has TRBV9 and TRBJ2-4, with 8 positions matching TRBD2. The V gene end was trimmed by 3 bases and the J gene end by 4 bases; junction bases not matched to a gene: 3. The germline V gene has CDR1 SGDLS and CDR2 YYNGEE. This CDR3 is built from 14 residues. The CDR3 region is CASSAGGTKNIQYF. DNA of the CDR3: TGTGCCAGCAGCGCGGGGGGGACAAAAAACATTCAGTACTTC.

The chain is built from TRBV19 and TRBJ1-1, with no clear D. There are 15 residues in the CDR3. The ends were cut back, 3 bases at V and 1 base at J, with 12 bases in the middle. Germline V gene lookup returns CDR1 LNHDA and CDR2 SQIVND (reference sequence). CDR3 bases: TGTGCCAGTAGTATCGATGTGCTACCGAACACTGAAGCTTTCTTT. Translated: CASSIDVLPNTEAFF.

In its sample, this clone was seen once. V is TRBV5-1 and J is TRBJ1-1, with 9 positions matching TRBD1. With 2 bases clipped from V and 5 bases from J, the junction kept 7 bases outside the gene matches. The length of the CDR3 is 15 residues. CDR1 is SGHRS, CDR2 YFSETQ, per germline. CDR3 sequence: CASSFETGTGTEAFF. The CDR3 coding sequence is TGCGCCAGCAGCTTCGAGACAGGGACAGGGACTGAAGCTTTCTTT.

The chain has TRBV3-1 (or the pseudogene TRBV3-2) and TRBJ2-1; D ambiguous. V was pared by 2 bases and J by 7 bases, with 9 bases between. The CDR3 sequence is 13 residues long. Per the germline V gene, CDR1 is LGHDT and CDR2 is YNNKEL (reference sequence). The CDR3, as DNA: TGTGCCAGCAGCCAAAATATGAGAAATGAGCAGTTCTTC. Its translation: CASSQNMRNEQFF.

The chain uses TRBV19 and TRBJ2-1; 7 bases agree with TRBD1. The CDR3 length is 13 residues. Germline CDR1 reads LNHDA; CDR2 reads SQIVND (reference sequence). V shed 10 bases and J 1 base; nucleotides not matched to a gene: 4. The CDR3 nucleotides are TGTGCCACCGGACAGGTATCCTACAATGAGCAGTTCTTC. This translates into CATGQVSYNEQFF.

The CDR3 here is CASSHGGPEAFF. The CDR3 DNA reads TGTGCCAGCAGCCACGGGGGGCCTGAAGCTTTCTTT. This chain joins TRBV7-8 and TRBJ1-1; D is possibly TRBD1 (6 bases). This CDR3 is built from 12 residues. The germline CDR1 and CDR2 sequences are SGHVS and FQNEAQ. Trimming removed 5 bases from V and 6 bases from J, with 10 bases in between.

The V call is TRBV5-1, the J call TRBJ2-7, with TRBD2 as a possible D gene (5 bases). CDR1 SGHRS and CDR2 YFSETQ come from the germline V gene. With 0 bases removed from V and 5 bases from J, the gap between germline ends came to 9 bases. This CDR3 comprises 13 residues. CDR3 residues: CASSLDIGNEQYF. CDR3 bases: TGCGCCAGCAGCTTGGACATCGGGAACGAGCAGTACTTC.

The chain recombines TRBV6-5 with TRBJ2-7, with TRBD1 matching 8 bases. The CDR3 runs to 14 residues. Germline CDR1 reads MNHEY; CDR2 reads SVGAGI. Unmatched junction bases numbered 6, after V lost 6 bases and J lost 2 bases. The CDR3 nucleotides read TGTGCCAGCAGCTTGGACAGGGCAACCTACGAGCAGTACTTC. It yields the protein CASSLDRATYEQYF.

The chain employs TRBV14 and TRBJ2-3; perhaps TRBD1 as D (6 bases). V was cut by 3 bases and J by 2 bases, with 18 bases left in between. Germline loops: CDR1 SGHDN, CDR2 FVKESK. This CDR3 region has 17 residues. DNA for the CDR3: TGTGCCAGCAGCCAGTTTATGCGGACAGATTCCACAGATACGCAGTATTTT. Translating it yields CASSQFMRTDSTDTQYF. Full variable domain (missing parts from reference TRBV14 and TRBJ2-3): EAGVTQFPSHSVIEKGQTVTLRCDPISGHDNLYWYRRVMGKEIKFLLHFVKESKQDESGMPNNRFLAERTGGTYSTLKVQPAELEDSGVYFCASSQFMRTDSTDTQYFGPGTRLTVL.

This clone was counted once. The chain has TRBV5-4 and TRBJ2-7; a weak D match, TRBD2 (7 bases). Germline V CDR1 and CDR2: SGHNT, YYREEE (reference sequence). The length of the CDR3 is 13 residues. Deletions cut 4 bases from V and 4 bases from J, with 12 bases between. The CDR3 DNA follows: TGTGCCAGCAGCCGGGGAGGGGGTTACGAGCAGTACTTC. Protein sequence: CASSRGGGYEQYF.

The gene calls are TRBV5-6 and TRBJ1-1; D is unresolved. The CDR3 spans 18 residues. Germline V gene sequence: CDR1 SGHDT, CDR2 YYEEEE. Trimming shortened V by 3 bases and J by 0 bases, and 21 bases separated the two germline ends. The CDR3 region has the DNA TGTGCCAGCAGCTATAAAAGATTCGGTGGGAGGATGAACACTGAAGCTTTCTTT. It translates to CASSYKRFGGRMNTEAFF.

The rearrangement joins TRBV24-1 to TRBJ2-5; 13 bases are a match to TRBD2. Germline trimming cut 1 base from V and 3 bases from J; bases unmatched to any gene: 4. The CDR3 spans 17 residues. Germline loops: CDR1 KGHDR, CDR2 SFDVKD. This CDR3 is CATSDFTSGGAEETQYF. In nucleotides, the CDR3 is TGTGCCACCAGTGATTTCACTAGCGGGGGGGCAGAAGAGACCCAGTACTTC.

This clone appeared once. V and J are TRBV3-1 (or the pseudogene TRBV3-2) and TRBJ1-5, with 7 bases fitting TRBD1. With V trimmed by 3 bases and J by 4 bases, 3 bases remained unmatched. CDR1 LGHDT and CDR2 YNNKEL come from the germline V gene (reference sequence). The length of the CDR3 is 14 residues. Here the CDR3 reads CASSQDRTNQPQHF. CDR3 nucleotides: TGTGCCAGCAGCCAGGACAGGACGAATCAGCCCCAGCATTTT.

This sequence joins TRBV20-1 and TRBJ2-1; TRBD1 is a possible D gene (6 bases). The CDR3 runs to 16 residues. Between the trimmed V and J ends, which lost 3 bases and 6 bases, there was a span of 21 bases. Germline V gene sequence: CDR1 DFQATT, CDR2 SNEGSKA (reference sequence). Here the CDR3 reads CSASYDRRIPRNEQFF. As DNA, the CDR3 is TGCAGTGCTAGTTACGACAGGAGAATTCCGCGCAATGAGCAGTTCTTC.

In this sample, this clone turned up once. This rearrangement joins TRBV5-1 to TRBJ2-1; 15 nucleotides match TRBD2. Germline V gene sequence: CDR1 SGHRS, CDR2 YFSETQ. Trimming at V came to 5 bases and at J to 9 bases, leaving 3 bases not matched to a gene. The CDR3 contains 14 residues. CDR3 sequence reads: CASRGLAGGAEQFF. The CDR3 DNA is TGCGCCAGCAGGGGACTAGCGGGGGGAGCTGAGCAGTTCTTC. Full variable domain (remainder filled in from reference TRBV5-1 and TRBJ2-1): KAGVTQTPRYLIKTRGQQVTLSCSPISGHRSVSWYQQTPGQGLQFLFEYFSETQRNKGNFPGRFSGRQFSNSRSEMNVSTLELGDSALYLCASRGLAGGAEQFFGPGTRLTVL.

The CDR3 DNA sequence: TGTGCCTGGAGTGCTGACAGGGGTGATGTGCAGTACTTC. This sequence encodes CAWSADRGDVQYF. The chain employs TRBV30 and TRBJ2-7, with TRBD1 matching 8 bases. J lost 9 bases, V lost 1 base, and 8 bases had no gene match. This CDR3 spans 13 amino acids. Germline CDR1 GTSNPN, CDR2 SVGIG (reference sequence).

The chain carries TRBV11-3 and TRBJ2-1; a weak D match, TRBD1 (6 bases). Trimming removed 3 bases from V and 5 bases from J, with 14 bases in between. CDR1 and CDR2 (germline): SGHNT, YENEEA. The CDR3 has 15 amino acids. The CDR3 is CASSFTPGHNNEQFF. The CDR3 DNA is TGTGCCAGCAGCTTCACACCGGGACATAACAATGAGCAGTTCTTC.

In DNA, the CDR3 is TGTGCCAGTCTCCCATTGGCGGGGAACTATGGCTACACCTTC. It codes for CASLPLAGNYGYTF. This sequence joins TRBV19 and TRBJ1-2; D is uncertain. CDR3 size: 14 residues. Germline CDR1 and CDR2: LNHDA and SQIVND (reference sequence). The germline V and J ends were trimmed by 8 bases and 2 bases, with 15 bases remaining between them.

This chain uses TRBV28 with TRBJ2-7, with 10 bases matching TRBD1. CDR3 length equals 17 residues. V gave up 5 bases and J gave up 6 bases; unmatched junction bases: 16. Germline V CDR1 and CDR2: MDHEN, SYDVKM. In DNA, the CDR3 is TGTGCCAGCAGTCGACTGCCGGGACAGGGGTCCCTCGCCGAGCAGTACTTC. Its translation: CASSRLPGQGSLAEQYF.

This chain connects TRBV28 to TRBJ1-2; D not resolved. The CDR3 consists of 13 residues. V lost 6 bases, J lost 3 bases, and 11 bases lay in between. Per the germline V gene, CDR1 is MDHEN and CDR2 is SYDVKM. In DNA form, the CDR3 reads TGTGCCAGCAGCCGCCCCCCAGACTATGGCTACACCTTC. Amino acids: CASSRPPDYGYTF.

The chain couples TRBV3-1 (or the pseudogene TRBV3-2) to TRBJ2-1; D ambiguous. The CDR3 covers 15 residues. Germline V gene data show CDR1 as LGHDT and CDR2 as YNNKEL (reference sequence). Trimming took 0 bases from V and 4 from J, leaving 10 bases between them. The CDR3, as DNA: TGTGCCAGCAGCCAAGAAGTGGTCGGTTACAATGAGCAGTTCTTC. It is translated as CASSQEVVGYNEQFF.

V usage is TRBV7-8 and J usage is TRBJ1-3; 9 bases align to TRBD1. The CDR3 length is 13 residues. CDR1 and CDR2 (germline): SGHVS, FQNEAQ. V shed 5 bases and J 8 bases; nucleotides not matched to a gene: 4. CDR3 loop: CASSLDRGDTIYF. CDR3 in DNA: TGTGCCAGCAGCCTGGACAGGGGCGACACCATATATTTT.

This clone was recorded only once. The chain has TRBV27 and TRBJ1-2, with 8 bases lining up with TRBD1. V was pared by 5 bases and J by 2 bases, with 16 bases of the junction left unmatched. This CDR3 is built from 18 residues. The germline V gene encodes CDR1 MNHEY and CDR2 SMNVEV (reference sequence). CDR3 coding DNA: TGTGCCAGCAGTACACACCGTTTGGACAGGGAAATAAACTATGGCTACACCTTC. This gives the protein CASSTHRLDREINYGYTF.

The V gene is TRBV7-9, the J gene TRBJ2-5, with D possibly TRBD1 on 6 matching bases. V gave up 5 bases and J gave up 1 base, with 11 bases separating them. Germline V lookup: CDR1 SEHNR, CDR2 FQNEAQ (reference sequence). The CDR3 runs 14 residues. CDR3 nucleotides: TGTGCCAGCAGCCCAGACAGGAGCCAAGAGACCCAGTACTTC. Translated: CASSPDRSQETQYF.